One and the same sample provided the 7 T cell receptor beta chains below, sequenced in a study of T-cell memory formation after mild COVID-19. Using its own MiXCR run on the 5' RACE reads, TCRdb lists one record per CDR3 protein. Of 400,000 to 550,000 distinct CDR3 sequences in the sample, around a quarter were seen once. Sequencing used PBMCs or a T cell subset sorted from them (not recorded which). The receptors shown here come from an adult woman who had mild COVID-19 (a few samples of this study predate the infection). Cell type and time point are not known.

V usage is TRBV20-1 and J usage is TRBJ1-2; 7 bases align to TRBD1. J lost 7 bases, V lost 0 bases, and 8 bases had no gene match. Looked up from germline, CDR1 is DFQATT and CDR2 is SNEGSKA (reference sequence). The CDR3 extends over 14 amino acids. CDR3 protein: CSARDRDRDFGYTF. In DNA, the CDR3 is TGCAGTGCTAGAGATCGAGACAGGGACTTTGGCTACACCTTC.

This clonotype showed up many times. This chain uses TRBV25-1 with TRBJ2-7, with D possibly TRBD1 on 6 matching bases. V was cut by 3 bases and J by 1 base, with 10 bases left in between. Germline CDR1 reads MGHDK; CDR2 reads SYGVNS. The CDR3 runs 14 residues. CDR3 in amino acids: CASSDRGPSYEQYF. CDR3 DNA sequence: TGTGCCAGCAGTGACAGGGGACCTTCCTACGAGCAGTACTTC.

This clonotype was seen repeatedly, ten times or more. J is TRBJ2-6 and V is TRBV7-8; D is possibly TRBD1 (6 bases). This CDR3 spans 19 amino acids. The V and J ends lost 1 base and 0 bases respectively, with 16 bases between them. The V gene's germline CDR1 is SGHVS and CDR2 FQNEAQ. CDR3 nucleotides: TGTGCCAGCAGCTTAGTCCCCAGACAGGCCCACTCTGGGGCCAACGTCCTGACTTTC. This translates into CASSLVPRQAHSGANVLTF.

This clonotype was found a few times. The chain couples TRBV7-2 to TRBJ1-1, with 9 bases fitting TRBD1. The CDR3 has 18 amino acids. Germline assignment: CDR1 SGHTA and CDR2 FQGNSA. The J segment lost 0 bases and the V segment lost 1 base, leaving 9 bases of the junction unmatched. CDR3 in DNA: TGTGCCAGCAGCTTAGTAACCACAGGGGGCAGGGTGAACACTGAAGCTTTCTTT. It specifies CASSLVTTGGRVNTEAFF. Supplemented by reference TRBV7-2 and TRBJ1-1, the full variable domain reads GAGVSQSPSNKVTEKGKDVELRCDPISGHTALYWYRQSLGQGLEFLIYFQGNSAPDKSGLPSDRFSAERTGGSVSTLTIQRTQQEDSAVYLCASSLVTTGGRVNTEAFFGQGTRLTVV.

This clonotype was seen only a few times. The chain recombines TRBV4-1 with TRBJ1-1; no clear D gene. Trimming shortened V by 1 base and J by 5 bases, and 17 bases separated the two germline ends. Germline CDR1 MGHRA, CDR2 YSYEKL. The CDR3 is 16 residues long. As DNA, the CDR3 is TGCGCCAGCAGCCAAGGGTCGGCCAGAAGGGCTACTGAAGCTTTCTTT. Its translation: CASSQGSARRATEAFF.

This clonotype was detected a few times. This sequence joins TRBV27 and TRBJ2-5; possibly TRBD1 for D (5 bases). CDR3 size: 14 residues. Per the germline V gene, CDR1 is MNHEY and CDR2 is SMNVEV (reference sequence). V lost 3 bases and J 4 bases, leaving 12 bases between the germline ends. The CDR3 protein is CASSLTAFPETQYF. The CDR3 DNA sequence: TGTGCCAGCAGTTTGACAGCCTTCCCAGAGACCCAGTACTTC.

A few counts support this clonotype. The V gene is TRBV13, the J gene TRBJ2-7; D is ambiguous. Germline assignment: CDR1 PRHDT and CDR2 FYEKMQ (reference sequence). The germline V and J ends were trimmed by 6 bases and 3 bases, with 9 bases remaining between them. CDR3 length: 12 residues. The CDR3 loop reads CASSAQNYEQYF. The CDR3, as DNA: TGTGCCAGCAGTGCACAGAACTACGAGCAGTACTTC. Full variable domain (rest looked up from reference TRBV13 and TRBJ2-7): AAGVIQSPRHLIKEKRETATLKCYPIPRHDTVYWYQQGPGQDPQFLISFYEKMQSDKGSIPDRFSAQQFSDYHSELNMSSLELGDSALYFCASSAQNYEQYFGPGTRLTVT.